A single sample gave rise to the 10 T cell receptor beta chains below, sequenced in a study of identifying expanded T cells in peripheral blood. Clones were read by immunoSEQ multiplex PCR, and TCRdb kept only the in-frame ones, dropping some. The sample yields approximately 110,000 clones, 88% seen once. The sample comprised blood. These receptors came from a person aged 18 to 70 in good health.

The chain links TRBV11-3 to TRBJ2-2; TRBD1 matches at 9 bases. The V gene's germline CDR1 is SGHNT and CDR2 YENEEA. The CDR3 loop spans 16 amino acids. Unmatched junction bases numbered 8, after V lost 6 bases and J lost 3 bases. CDR3 DNA sequence: TGTGCCAGCAGGAACCGCGGGACAGGGTACACCGGGGAGCTGTTTTTT. Protein sequence: CASRNRGTGYTGELFF.

This clone was detected a few times. The V call is TRBV18, the J call TRBJ1-2, with TRBD1 identical over 7 bases. Germline lookup yields CDR1 KGHSH and CDR2 LQKENI. This CDR3 contains 12 residues. The V segment lost 5 bases and the J segment 7 bases; nucleotides outside the gene matches: 4. CDR3 region: CASSTNRGGYTF. The CDR3 coding sequence is TGTGCCAGCTCAACGAACAGGGGTGGCTACACCTTC.

This chain uses TRBV27 with TRBJ1-1; D unclear. The V end was cut by 6 bases, the J end by 2 bases, with 13 bases between. The CDR3 consists of 14 residues. The germline gives CDR1 MNHEY, CDR2 SMNVEV (reference sequence). The CDR3 loop is CASSRGGLNTEAFF. DNA for the CDR3: TGTGCCAGCAGCCGGGGAGGACTAAACACTGAAGCTTTCTTT.

The gene calls are TRBV9 and TRBJ2-5, with unresolved D. V gave up 4 bases and J gave up 1 base, with 8 bases separating them. The CDR3 extends over 13 amino acids. The germline V gene has CDR1 SGDLS and CDR2 YYNGEE. In DNA, the CDR3 is TGTGCCAGCAGCCGGAGTACCCAAGAGACCCAGTACTTC. This codes for CASSRSTQETQYF.

The chain joins TRBV5-1 to TRBJ2-5; maybe TRBD1 (5 bases). The CDR3 is made up of 14 amino acids. Germline lookup yields CDR1 SGHRS and CDR2 YFSETQ. V lost 0 bases and J 5 bases, leaving 11 bases between the germline ends. The CDR3, as DNA: TGCGCCAGCAGCTTGGGAGCAGGGTTCGAGACCCAGTACTTC. Its translation: CASSLGAGFETQYF.

This chain connects TRBV13 to TRBJ2-3, with 9 bases fitting TRBD1. CDR1 and CDR2 (germline): PRHDT, FYEKMQ (reference sequence). The CDR3 is 14 residues long. The V segment lost 5 bases and the J segment 6 bases; nucleotides outside the gene matches: 6. The CDR3 protein is CASSIRDRADTQYF. CDR3 in DNA: TGTGCCAGCAGCATCCGGGACAGGGCGGATACGCAGTATTTT.

The chain joins TRBV5-1 to TRBJ2-1; D unclear. V gave up 0 bases and J gave up 6 bases, with 7 bases separating them. CDR3 length: 13 residues. CDR1 is SGHRS, CDR2 YFSETQ, per germline. CDR3 sequence: CASSLVQANEQFF. As DNA, the CDR3 is TGCGCCAGCAGCTTGGTTCAGGCCAATGAGCAGTTCTTC.

The chain combines TRBV5-4 with TRBJ1-1; 7 bases line up with TRBD1. The CDR3 extends over 15 amino acids. With 2 bases clipped from V and 2 bases from J, the junction kept 6 bases outside the gene matches. In germline, CDR1 is SGHNT, CDR2 YYREEE (reference sequence). The CDR3 nucleotides read TGTGCCAGCAGCTTTGGGAGGGGGCGAAACACTGAAGCTTTCTTT. Its protein product is CASSFGRGRNTEAFF.

This clone has a handful of counts. At one end, the junction sequence differs from germline, possibly due to a read error. The V gene is TRBV7-9, the J gene TRBJ2-3; D unresolved. There are 13 residues in the CDR3. CDR1 SEHNR and CDR2 FQNEAQ come from the germline V gene (reference sequence). The CDR3 region has the DNA TGTGCCAGCAGCCAGCAGCTAGGGTCCCCCAAACGTTTT. As protein: CASSQQLGSPKRF.

Here the CDR3 reads CSAMDETQYF. The CDR3 DNA is TGCAGTGCTATGGATGAGACCCAGTACTTC. The chain joins TRBV20-1 to TRBJ2-5; D not resolved. The CDR3 loop spans 10 amino acids. The germline V and J ends were trimmed by 4 bases and 5 bases, with 5 bases remaining between them. CDR1 and CDR2 (germline): DFQATT, SNEGSKA (reference sequence).